Listed below are T cell receptor beta chains from one sample, sequenced in a study of cytomegalovirus exposure and HLA in healthy donors. Sequenced by immunoSEQ multiplex PCR; TCRdb stores in-frame clones only, minus some. This table has hundreds of thousands of clones, 70% appearing once. Input material: PBMCs. These receptors came from a middle-aged man in good health and CMV-seropositive. CDR3s include the opening cysteine and the closing phenylalanine or tryptophan. The order of the fields is clone size, J gene, V gene, D gene, CDR3 length, CDR3 protein. A D gene is named only where the DNA matches it firmly. Expanded clones are given a class, and other clones once, few, many or no size at all.

abundance: few
j_gene: TRBJ1-2
v_gene: TRBV5-4
d_gene: TRBD1
len: 13
CDR3aa: CASSLEQGSGYTF

abundance: .
j_gene: TRBJ2-7
v_gene: TRBV5-1
d_gene: TRBD1
len: 14
CDR3aa: CASSLDRGTYEQYF

abundance: .
j_gene: TRBJ2-3
v_gene: TRBV2
d_gene: TRBD2
len: 13
CDR3aa: CASSSLAGDTQYF

abundance: .
j_gene: TRBJ2-7
v_gene: TRBV6-6
d_gene: .
len: 13
CDR3aa: CASSPRGHYEQYF

abundance: .
j_gene: TRBJ2-7
v_gene: TRBV4-3
d_gene: TRBD1
len: 15
CDR3aa: CASSQERTGGDEQYF

abundance: .
j_gene: TRBJ1-3
v_gene: TRBV15
d_gene: TRBD1
len: 18
CDR3aa: CATSRDMDRRISGNTIYF

abundance: .
j_gene: TRBJ2-5
v_gene: TRBV19
d_gene: .
len: 13
CDR3aa: CASSPDGGETQYF

abundance: .
j_gene: TRBJ2-7
v_gene: TRBV7-2
d_gene: .
len: 14
CDR3aa: CASSLAASSDEQYF

abundance: .
j_gene: TRBJ2-1
v_gene: TRBV4-1
d_gene: TRBD2
len: 14
CDR3aa: CASSPSGGPNEQFF

abundance: .
j_gene: TRBJ2-2
v_gene: TRBV10-3
d_gene: .
len: 14
CDR3aa: CAISDVLNRGTLFF

abundance: .
j_gene: TRBJ2-2
v_gene: TRBV9
d_gene: TRBD1
len: 16
CDR3aa: CASTGQAGRNTGELFF

abundance: once
j_gene: TRBJ1-5
v_gene: TRBV4-1
d_gene: TRBD1
len: 19
CDR3aa: CASSVAWDRGLDSNQPQHF

abundance: .
j_gene: TRBJ1-1
v_gene: TRBV7-7
d_gene: .
len: 14
CDR3aa: CASSPLGGGTEAFF

abundance: .
j_gene: TRBJ1-1
v_gene: TRBV6-6
d_gene: .
len: 16
CDR3aa: CASSFARGRGPTEAFF

abundance: .
j_gene: TRBJ2-5
v_gene: TRBV15
d_gene: .
len: 13
CDR3aa: CATSRDRQYEQYF

abundance: few
j_gene: TRBJ2-7
v_gene: TRBV7-6
d_gene: .
len: 13
CDR3aa: CASSLANGYEQYF

abundance: .
j_gene: TRBJ1-1
v_gene: TRBV6-5
d_gene: .
len: 14
CDR3aa: CASSYAQGWAEAFF

abundance: .
j_gene: TRBJ2-3
v_gene: TRBV28
d_gene: TRBD2
len: 19
CDR3aa: CASSSTPGWSGGAIDTQYF

abundance: once
j_gene: TRBJ1-4
v_gene: TRBV7-2
d_gene: .
len: 15
CDR3aa: CASSLGGQGREKLFF

abundance: .
j_gene: TRBJ2-7
v_gene: TRBV18
d_gene: TRBD1
len: 17
CDR3aa: CASSPNYGDREPYEQYF

abundance: once
j_gene: TRBJ1-2
v_gene: TRBV6-5
d_gene: .
len: 15
CDR3aa: CASTNTPAGPYGYTF

abundance: .
j_gene: TRBJ1-6
v_gene: TRBV28
d_gene: .
len: 13
CDR3aa: CASSPPGGSPLHF

abundance: many
j_gene: TRBJ2-1
v_gene: TRBV5-1
d_gene: .
len: 13
CDR3aa: CASSLGTINEQFF

abundance: .
j_gene: TRBJ2-3
v_gene: TRBV6-1
d_gene: TRBD2
len: 17
CDR3aa: CASSVPPGAGGTYTQYF

abundance: few
j_gene: TRBJ2-1
v_gene: TRBV4-1
d_gene: .
len: 14
CDR3aa: CASSLLVQDNEQFF